These 14 T cell receptor beta chains share one sample of origin, sequenced in a study of cytomegalovirus exposure and HLA in healthy donors. The table came from immunoSEQ multiplex PCR; TCRdb's copy has only in-frame clones and leaves some out. The profile covers under 50,000 clones, with around 94% appearing a single time and about 8% taken by the ten largest. Sequencing was done on a sample of PBMCs. These receptors were taken from a woman in her late teens or twenties in good health and CMV-seropositive.

This clone was found once. The V call is TRBV5-1, the J call TRBJ2-3; 12 nucleotides align to TRBD2. The CDR3 spans 18 residues. From germline, CDR1 is SGHRS and CDR2 YFSETQ. The V segment lost 4 bases and the J segment 0 bases; nucleotides outside the gene matches: 9. CDR3: CASSPPGTSGSSTDTQYF. Here the CDR3 DNA reads TGCGCCAGCAGCCCCCCCGGGACTAGCGGGTCTAGCACAGATACGCAGTATTTT.

This clone was detected once. The chain couples TRBV11-2 to TRBJ2-7; D unclear. Germline CDR1 is SGHAT and CDR2 is FQNNGV. V was pared by 4 bases and J by 0 bases, with 4 bases between. The CDR3 runs to 12 residues. The CDR3 sequence is CASSYSSYEQYF. CDR3 coding DNA: TGTGCCAGCAGCTACTCCTCCTACGAGCAGTACTTC. The full variable domain, completed using reference TRBV11-2 and TRBJ2-7, is EAGVAQSPRYKIIEKRQSVAFWCNPISGHATLYWYQQILGQGPKLLIQFQNNGVVDDSQLPKDRFSAERLKGVDSTLKIQPAKLEDSAVYLCASSYSSYEQYFGPGTRLTVT.

This sequence joins TRBV29-1 and TRBJ1-1, with 9 bases aligning to TRBD1. The J segment lost 11 bases and the V segment lost 0 bases, leaving 13 bases of the junction unmatched. Per the germline V gene, CDR1 is SQVTM and CDR2 is ANQGSEA. This CDR3 spans 15 amino acids. CDR3 in amino acids: CSVEDEAETGGEAFF. In DNA form, the CDR3 reads TGCAGCGTTGAAGATGAAGCCGAGACAGGGGGGGAGGCTTTCTTT.

V usage is TRBV28 and J usage is TRBJ1-6, with 7 bases identical to TRBD1. After removal of 6 bases from V and 7 bases from J, the junction contained 9 bases not matched to a gene. Germline CDR1 reads MDHEN; CDR2 reads SYDVKM. This CDR3 has 15 amino acids. The CDR3 here is CASSRGGSGNSPLHF. Here the CDR3 DNA reads TGTGCCAGCAGCAGAGGGGGCAGTGGGAATTCACCCCTCCACTTT.

The chain combines TRBV6-5 with TRBJ2-7; D is ambiguous. This CDR3 spans 13 amino acids. CDR1 and CDR2 (germline): MNHEY, SVGAGI. Trimming pared 6 bases from V and 2 bases from J, leaving 11 bases between. Written as DNA, the CDR3 is TGTGCCAGCAGACCAGGAATGACCTACGAGCAGTACTTC. Protein: CASRPGMTYEQYF.

The table lists this clone with a count of one. The chain recombines TRBV5-4 with TRBJ1-1; D not resolved. Germline V gene sequence: CDR1 SGHNT, CDR2 YYREEE (reference sequence). V was trimmed by 5 bases and J by 5 bases, leaving 19 bases between them. The CDR3 is made up of 15 amino acids. CDR3 in DNA: TGTGCCAGCAGGAAACAACTCCCGGGTTTTACTGAAGCTTTCTTT. Amino acid sequence: CASRKQLPGFTEAFF. Based on the CDR3 plus reference TRBV5-4 and TRBJ1-1, the full variable domain is ETGVTQSPTHLIKTRGQQVTLRCSSQSGHNTVSWYQQALGQGPQFIFQYYREEENGRGNFPPRFSGLQFPNYSSELNVNALELDDSALYLCASRKQLPGFTEAFFGQGTRLTVV.

The gene calls are TRBV27 and TRBJ1-1, with 7 positions matching TRBD1. The V and J ends lost 2 bases and 12 bases, in that order; junction bases with no gene match: 3. The CDR3 runs to 11 residues. Per germline, CDR1 MNHEY and CDR2 SMNVEV (reference sequence). CDR3 in DNA: TGTGCCAGCAGTTTAGGGGACAGAACTTTCTTT. It is translated as CASSLGDRTFF.

The chain joins TRBV2 to TRBJ2-1; perhaps TRBD2 as D (6 bases). Trimming removed 6 bases at V and 7 bases at J, with 16 bases between. Germline V lookup: CDR1 SNHLY, CDR2 FYNNEI. This CDR3 contains 14 residues. The CDR3: CASSLGGPGNEQFF. DNA for the CDR3: TGTGCCAGCAGCCTCGGAGGGCCGGGTAATGAGCAGTTCTTC.

The V gene is TRBV27, the J gene TRBJ2-3; D ambiguous. The V and J ends lost 5 bases and 5 bases respectively, with 8 bases between them. This CDR3 spans 12 amino acids. Germline CDR1 reads MNHEY; CDR2 reads SMNVEV (reference sequence). The CDR3 region is CASSPRGDTQYF. The CDR3 DNA reads as TGTGCCAGCAGTCCCCGAGGAGATACGCAGTATTTT.

The V and J genes are TRBV5-1 and TRBJ2-7, with 11 bases fitting TRBD2. The CDR3 loop spans 15 amino acids. Trimming at V came to 3 bases and at J to 5 bases, leaving 7 bases not matched to a gene. CDR1 is SGHRS and CDR2 is YFSETQ in the germline V gene. Written as DNA, the CDR3 is TGCGCCAGCAGCTCTACTAGCGGGAGTAGTGACGAGCAGTACTTC. As protein: CASSSTSGSSDEQYF.

The rearrangement links TRBV2 to TRBJ2-1, with D possibly being TRBD1 (6 bases). CDR3 length equals 14 residues. The germline CDR1 and CDR2 sequences are SNHLY and FYNNEI. V lost 5 bases, J lost 10 bases, and 18 bases lay in between. The CDR3 DNA follows: TGTGCCAGCAGTAGAGACAGGCCATTGCAAGAGCAGTTCTTC. The encoded protein is CASSRDRPLQEQFF. Supplemented by reference TRBV2 and TRBJ2-1, the full variable domain reads EPEVTQTPSHQVTQMGQEVILRCVPISNHLYFYWYRQILGQKVEFLVSFYNNEISEKSEIFDDQFSVERPDGSNFTLKIRSTKLEDSAMYFCASSRDRPLQEQFFGPGTRLTVL.

The rearrangement joins TRBV2 to TRBJ2-5, with D possibly matching TRBD2 (6 bases). V was pared by 6 bases and J by 5 bases, with 22 bases between. The CDR3 has 16 residues. CDR1 and CDR2 from the germline V gene are SNHLY and FYNNEI. The CDR3 nucleotides read TGTGCCAGCAGAAGGACTAATTTCGGGTCTCGGGAGACCCAGTACTTC. Translation gives CASRRTNFGSRETQYF. Using reference TRBV2 and TRBJ2-5 for the parts outside the CDR3, the full variable domain is EPEVTQTPSHQVTQMGQEVILRCVPISNHLYFYWYRQILGQKVEFLVSFYNNEISEKSEIFDDQFSVERPDGSNFTLKIRSTKLEDSAMYFCASRRTNFGSRETQYFGPGTRLLVL.

The genes are TRBV30 and TRBJ1-2, with 9 bases lining up with TRBD1. V lost 0 bases and J lost 0; bases outside the gene matches: 5. Germline V gene data show CDR1 as GTSNPN and CDR2 as SVGIG (reference sequence). The CDR3 runs to 16 residues. The CDR3 sequence: CAWSVAGTGSNYGYTF. CDR3 nucleotides: TGTGCCTGGAGTGTTGCCGGGACAGGGTCTAACTATGGCTACACCTTC.

This CDR3 is CASSHGDFYNEQFF. The CDR3 DNA follows: TGTGCCAGCAGTCACGGGGACTTCTACAATGAGCAGTTCTTC. The chain employs TRBV28 and TRBJ2-1; D is perhaps TRBD2 (6 bases). There are 14 residues in the CDR3. Germline V lookup: CDR1 MDHEN, CDR2 SYDVKM. V gave up 5 bases and J gave up 3 bases, with 11 bases separating them.